This T cell receptor (beta chain) was sequenced during a study of response to subunit inactivated influenza vaccine. Per germline, CDR1 SGHTA and CDR2 FQGNSA. The junction had 6 bases not matched to a gene; V was cut back by 2 bases and J by 5 bases. The CDR3 extends over 15 amino acids. Whole-study findings and limits: Researchers suggested that each seasonal influenza vaccination recruits few new T cells.

MiXCR, run by TCRdb on the RT-PCR reads, gives a single entry per CDR3 protein. This table holds around 480,000 distinct CDR3 sequences, 9.5% to 13% found once. This clonotype was seen a few times. The antigen remains unidentified. The material sequenced was PBMCs from blood, taken more than 35 days after vaccination. The TCR sequence derives from a middle-aged man who received an inactivated influenza vaccine. The rearrangement uses TRBV7-2 and TRBJ2-3, with 8 bases fitting TRBD1. The CDR3 spells CASSLKDRVEDTQYF. The CDR3 nucleotides are TGTGCCAGCAGCTTAAAGGACAGGGTAGAAGATACGCAGTATTTT.